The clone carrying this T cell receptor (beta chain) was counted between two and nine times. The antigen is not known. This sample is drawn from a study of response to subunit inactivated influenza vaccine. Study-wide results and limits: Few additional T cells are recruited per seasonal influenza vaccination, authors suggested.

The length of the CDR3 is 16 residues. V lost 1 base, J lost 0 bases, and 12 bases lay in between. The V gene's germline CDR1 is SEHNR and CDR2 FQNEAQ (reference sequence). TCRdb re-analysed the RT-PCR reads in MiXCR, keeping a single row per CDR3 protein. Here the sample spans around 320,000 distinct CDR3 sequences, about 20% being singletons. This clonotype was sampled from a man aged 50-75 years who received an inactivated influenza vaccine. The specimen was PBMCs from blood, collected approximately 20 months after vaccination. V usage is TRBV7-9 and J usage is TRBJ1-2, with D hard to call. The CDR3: CASSLVGHEANYGYTF. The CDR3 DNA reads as TGTGCCAGCAGCTTAGTAGGCCACGAAGCTAACTATGGCTACACCTTC.